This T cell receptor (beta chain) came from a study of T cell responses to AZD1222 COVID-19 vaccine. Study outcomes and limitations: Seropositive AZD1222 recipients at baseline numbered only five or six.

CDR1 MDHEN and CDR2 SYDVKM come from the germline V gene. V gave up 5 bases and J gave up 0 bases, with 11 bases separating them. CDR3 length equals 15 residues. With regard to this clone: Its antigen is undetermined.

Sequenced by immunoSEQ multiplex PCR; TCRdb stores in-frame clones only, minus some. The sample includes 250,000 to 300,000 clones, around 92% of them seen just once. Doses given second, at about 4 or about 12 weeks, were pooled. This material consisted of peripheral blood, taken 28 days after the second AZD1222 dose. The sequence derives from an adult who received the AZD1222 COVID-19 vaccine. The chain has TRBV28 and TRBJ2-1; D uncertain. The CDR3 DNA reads TGTGCCAGCAGTCCCGGCGGCGGCTCCTACAATGAGCAGTTCTTC. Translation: CASSPGGGSYNEQFF.